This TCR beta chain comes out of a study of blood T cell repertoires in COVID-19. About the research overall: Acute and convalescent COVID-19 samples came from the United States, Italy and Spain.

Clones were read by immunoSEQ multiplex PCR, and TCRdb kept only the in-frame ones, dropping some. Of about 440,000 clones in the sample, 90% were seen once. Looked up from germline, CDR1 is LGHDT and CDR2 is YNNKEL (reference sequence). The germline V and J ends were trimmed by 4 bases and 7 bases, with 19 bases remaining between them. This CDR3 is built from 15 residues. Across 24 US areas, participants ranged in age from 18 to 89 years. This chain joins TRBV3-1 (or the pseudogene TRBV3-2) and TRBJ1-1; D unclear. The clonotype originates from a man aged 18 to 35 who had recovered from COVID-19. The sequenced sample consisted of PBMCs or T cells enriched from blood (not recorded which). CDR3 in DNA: TGTGCCAGCAGCCCCCCATTACTTTACGGAGGTGAAGCTTTCTTT. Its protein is CASSPPLLYGGEAFF.